One and the same sample provided the 8 T cell receptor beta chains below, sequenced in a study of cytomegalovirus exposure and HLA in healthy donors. The PCR was carried out with 60 Vbeta primers and 13 Jbeta primers. The repertoire was sequenced with immunoSEQ multiplex PCR; TCRdb's copy has only in-frame clones and lacks some. The sample consists of approximately 80,000 clones, around 70% of them appearing once. The sequencing sample was made of PBMCs. All receptors come from a woman in her thirties or forties in good health and CMV-seropositive.

The CDR3 loop reads CASSEAQGYTEAFF. CDR3 coding DNA: TGCGCCAGCAGTGAGGCGCAGGGGTACACTGAAGCTTTCTTT. The chain joins TRBV10-2 to TRBJ1-1; tentative D call: TRBD1 (6 bases). Germline V gives CDR1 WSHSY, CDR2 SAAADI. Trimming removed 2 bases from V and 3 bases from J, with 10 bases in between. The CDR3 has 14 residues.

To note about this clone: Compared with germline, one end of the junction differs, possibly owing to a read error. The chain couples TRBV30 to TRBJ2-4, with TRBD1 matching 9 bases. From germline, CDR1 is GTSNPN and CDR2 SVGIG (reference sequence). This CDR3 is 14 amino acids long. The CDR3 DNA follows: TGTGCCTGGAGTGTACAAGGGACAGGGTCTCTTTCTGGCTTC. Translated: CAWSVQGTGSLSGF.

The rearrangement joins TRBV6-5 to TRBJ2-1; D not resolved. Germline V lookup: CDR1 MNHEY, CDR2 SVGAGI. The CDR3 is made up of 13 amino acids. The V end was cut by 1 base, the J end by 4 bases, with 5 bases between. The DNA of the CDR3 is TGTGCCAGCAGTTACTACAGATACAATGAGCAGTTCTTC. The encoded protein is CASSYYRYNEQFF.

The CDR3 DNA follows: TGTGCCAGCAGTTGGACTAGCTACGAGCAGTACTTC. Translating gives CASSWTSYEQYF. The rearrangement uses TRBV28 and TRBJ2-7; 7 bases line up with TRBD2. V dropped 4 bases and J dropped 3; count of bases not matched to a gene: 0. The CDR3 is 12 residues long. Germline V gene data show CDR1 as MDHEN and CDR2 as SYDVKM.

The chain couples TRBV5-4 to TRBJ1-2; the D is unclear. Germline CDR1 SGHNT, CDR2 YYREEE (reference sequence). This CDR3 has 13 residues. V was pared by 2 bases and J by 8 bases, with 13 bases between. CDR3 DNA sequence: TGTGCCAGCAGCTTTAGTCGGGAAGGGGGCTACACCTTC. It specifies CASSFSREGGYTF.

The chain has TRBV11-2 and TRBJ2-1; TRBD2 matches at 7 bases. This CDR3 has 16 residues. V was clipped by 1 base and J by 0 bases; unmatched bases: 3. Germline V gene sequence: CDR1 SGHAT, CDR2 FQNNGV. The CDR3 sequence: CASSLVPGGSYNEQFF. In DNA form, the CDR3 reads TGTGCCAGCAGCTTAGTCCCGGGGGGCTCCTACAATGAGCAGTTCTTC. The entire variable domain, with the rest obtained from reference TRBV11-2 and TRBJ2-1, is as follows: EAGVAQSPRYKIIEKRQSVAFWCNPISGHATLYWYQQILGQGPKLLIQFQNNGVVDDSQLPKDRFSAERLKGVDSTLKIQPAKLEDSAVYLCASSLVPGGSYNEQFFGPGTRLTVL.

The chain links TRBV6-5 to TRBJ2-3; D is unclear. Germline CDR1 reads MNHEY; CDR2 reads SVGAGI. The CDR3 covers 14 residues. V was trimmed by 5 bases and J by 4 bases, leaving 13 bases between them. CDR3 loop: CASSPRLVPDTQYF. The CDR3, as DNA: TGTGCCAGCAGTCCGCGGCTAGTACCAGATACGCAGTATTTT.

A few counts support this clone. The CDR3 DNA sequence: TGTGCCATTAGGAGCATGGGCAATGAGCAGTTCTTC. This gives the protein CAIRSMGNEQFF. V and J are TRBV10-3 and TRBJ2-1; D remains unclear. Trimming pared 9 bases from V and 6 bases from J, leaving 12 bases between. CDR3 length: 12 residues. CDR1 ENHRY and CDR2 SYGVKD come from the germline V gene.